This T cell receptor (beta chain) was recorded in a study of T cell therapy after organ transplantation. A word on this clone: Antigen unknown.

Repertoires were generated with immunoSEQ multiplex PCR, while TCRdb's copy carries only in-frame clones and drops some. The sample carries about 48,000 clones, roughly 93% recorded once. The CDR3 is 15 amino acids. V shed 3 bases and J shed 2 bases, with 10 bases lying between them. The germline V gene has CDR1 SGHVS and CDR2 FNYEAQ. This specimen was CD8+ T cells from blood, taken before autologous CMV-specific T cell therapy. The receptor comes from a human patient who had received a solid organ transplant and had CMV disease. The J gene is TRBJ1-4, the V gene TRBV7-6, with D possibly being TRBD1 (5 bases). In nucleotides, the CDR3 is TGTGCCAGCAGCTTCGGGGGATCGACTAATGAAAAACTGTTTTTT. Protein: CASSFGGSTNEKLFF.